This TCR beta chain was sequenced in a study of spatial heterogeneity in lung cancer. The germline gives CDR1 SGHTA, CDR2 FQGNSA. This CDR3 has 13 residues. V lost 1 base and J 2 bases, leaving 6 bases between the germline ends. Via MiXCR, TCRdb re-called the 5' RACE reads, giving one row per CDR3 protein. Seen here are some 110,000 distinct CDR3 sequences, 12% observed once, and the top ten hold around 16%. There are a few counts of this clonotype. Time point denoted: blood at routine non-recurrence follow-up after resection. Material for sequencing was whole RNA from tumor, nontumor lung or frozen PBMC, left unsorted.

Material: PBMCs, obtained at follow-up. The V call is TRBV7-2, the J call TRBJ2-7; D is undetermined. This clonotype was obtained from a male donor with early-stage non-small cell lung cancer. DNA for the CDR3: TGTGCCAGCAGCTTAGAAGTGCCCTACGAGCAGTACTTC. It yields the protein CASSLEVPYEQYF. The full variable domain, rest sourced from reference TRBV7-2 and TRBJ2-7, is GAGVSQSPSNKVTEKGKDVELRCDPISGHTALYWYRQSLGQGLEFLIYFQGNSAPDKSGLPSDRFSAERTGGSVSTLTIQRTQQEDSAVYLCASSLEVPYEQYFGPGTRLTVT.